Described below is a single T cell receptor (beta chain) sequence and its context. Its antigen remains unknown. While the first cohort had 600 to 750 subjects, the donors belonged to the separate validation cohort of 100 to 150 subjects. The source of the sample is a study of cytomegalovirus exposure and HLA in healthy donors. Sequencing was performed with immunoSEQ multiplex PCR; in TCRdb, only in-frame clones are kept and a portion is missing. The data hold roughly 59,000 clones, with roughly 94% observed a single time. The CDR3 totals 13 residues. The V and J ends lost 8 bases and 9 bases respectively, with 14 bases between them. Looked up from germline, CDR1 is LNHNV and CDR2 is YYDKDF (reference sequence). General study points: That first-cohort TCR clusters tended to co-occur in the 95 to 150 validation repertoires was found in a later analysis. For cytomegalovirus status, the classifier reportedly gave diagnoses with high specificity and sensitivity. The study recorded 150 to 200 TCR beta chains that were cytomegalovirus-associated.

The receptor was isolated from a woman aged 18-29 years in good health and CMV-seropositive. The sequenced material came from PBMCs. The chain has TRBV15 and TRBJ1-6, with D tentatively TRBD1 (5 bases). CDR3 in amino acids: CATSTWGSSPLHF. The DNA of the CDR3 is TGTGCCACCTCAACGTGGGGCAGTTCACCCCTCCACTTT.